The following is a T cell receptor beta chain sequence with its context. The data belong to a study of blood T cell repertoires in COVID-19. Study in general: T cells, B-cell-depleted T cells, or PBMCs supplied cDNA or gDNA.

Participant age was about 18 to 95 years, and participants resided in fewer than 30 US areas. Researchers sorted participants into cohorts using their self-reported clinical history. Authors' data handling: How many nucleated cells were present was estimated from reference gene primer amplification. The method was immunoSEQ multiplex PCR; TCRdb's version includes in-frame clones alone and lacks a portion of them. D and trimming were read from the DNA, whereas the V and J calls and clone size are those reported in that table. The profile shows hundreds of thousands of clones, around 84% of them singletons. The V gene end was trimmed by 7 bases and the J gene end by 5 bases; junction bases not matched to a gene: 7. CDR1 is SGHDT, CDR2 YYEEEE, per germline. The CDR3 is made up of 13 amino acids.

This TCR was recovered from a woman between 45 and 60 years old who had recovered from COVID-19. The sequenced sample was PBMCs or T cells enriched from blood (not recorded which). J is TRBJ1-1 and V is TRBV5-6, with TRBD1 matching 8 bases. CDR3 region: CASARGRMTEAFF. CDR3 DNA sequence: TGTGCCAGCGCCAGGGGGCGCATGACTGAAGCTTTCTTT.